Sequencing of this TCR beta chain was carried out in a study of T cell changes during pregnancy in multiple sclerosis. The method was immunoSEQ multiplex PCR; TCRdb's version includes in-frame clones alone and lacks a portion of them. The repertoire holds 27,000 or so clones, with almost 90% as singletons. This clonotype was sampled from a female donor with multiple sclerosis, enrolled in a pregnancy study. Sequencing was performed on CD8+ T cells from peripheral blood mononuclear cells, taken in the second trimester of pregnancy.

CDR3 region: CASSLAGQIHEQYF. CDR3 coding DNA: TGTGCCAGCAGTTTAGCGGGTCAGATCCACGAGCAGTACTTC. This chain links TRBV27 with TRBJ2-7; D perhaps matches TRBD2 (5 bases). In germline, CDR1 is MNHEY, CDR2 SMNVEV (reference sequence). This CDR3 spans 14 amino acids. Between the trimmed V and J ends, which lost 2 bases and 5 bases, there was a span of 13 bases.